A selection of T cell receptor beta chains follows, all from one sample in a study of shared clonotypes between healthy human individuals. TCRdb's table, derived via immunoSEQ multiplex PCR, lists solely in-frame clones and lacks some. The repertoire holds millions of clones, more than 85% seen once, with 0.39% in the top ten. Sequencing was carried out using naive CD4+ T cells from PBMCs. The receptors were gathered from a man aged 18 to 35 in good health. Some clones in this sample may be carry-over from other donors' samples. The CDR3 runs from the conserved cysteine through the conserved F or W. D genes are given only for firm matches.

D gene | J gene | V gene | CDR3 DNA | CDR3 protein
TRBD1 | TRBJ2-1 | TRBV5-1 | TGCGCCAGCAGCTTGGCCCCACCGGGACAGGGGAATGAGCAGTTCTTC | CASSLAPPGQGNEQFF
TRBD1 | TRBJ2-2 | TRBV5-1 | TGCGCCAGTCGGTTCCAGGGGGCCACCGGGGAGCTGTTTTTT | CASRFQGATGELFF
NA | TRBJ1-1 | TRBV11-2 | TGTGCCAGCAGCTCATATACAGGGCCTGAAGCTTTCTTT | CASSSYTGPEAFF
TRBD2 | TRBJ2-1 | TRBV6-1 | TGTGCCAGCAGTGAAGTACTAGCGGACTCCTTAAGGAATGAGCAGTTCTTC | CASSEVLADSLRNEQFF
NA | TRBJ2-3 | TRBV5-1 | TGCGCCAGCAGACATAGTAGCACAGATACGCAGTATTTT | CASRHSSTDTQYF
TRBD1 | TRBJ2-5 | TRBV4-2 | TGTGCCAGCAGCCAAGAGGACAGGGGTACCCAGTACTTC | CASSQEDRGTQYF
NA | TRBJ1-3 | TRBV2 | TGTGCCAGCAGTGCTGACCCCCGAAACACCATATATTTT | CASSADPRNTIYF
TRBD1 | TRBJ1-2 | TRBV5-1 | TGCGCCAGCAGCCTCGGACAGGATGGCTACACCTTC | CASSLGQDGYTF
NA | TRBJ2-7 | TRBV2 | TGTGCCAGCACCGGCCGGGACAAATCCTACGAGCAGTACTTC | CASTGRDKSYEQYF
TRBD1 | TRBJ1-1 | TRBV27 | TGTGCCAGCTCTCTCAGGGGGCTCACTGAAGCTTTCTTT | CASSLRGLTEAFF
TRBD2 | TRBJ2-4 | TRBV20-1 | TGCAGTCCCTCTTCGGGGGGCATTCAGTACTTC | CSPSSGGIQYF
TRBD2 | TRBJ2-3 | TRBV15 | TGTGCCACCAGCAGAGAACTAGCGGGACCCACCACAGATACGCAGTATTTT | CATSRELAGPTTDTQYF
NA | TRBJ2-7 | TRBV6-5 | TGTGCCAGCAGTTACTCGAGATTGGGGCCCTACGAGCAGTACTTC | CASSYSRLGPYEQYF
NA | TRBJ2-3 | TRBV7-9 | TGTGCCAGCAGCCCGGCGGTATGGGACACAGATACGCAGTATTTT | CASSPAVWDTDTQYF
TRBD2 | TRBJ2-1 | TRBV10-3 | TGTGCCATCAGTGAGGTAGGAGCGGGAGGGCGTAATGAGCAGTTCTTC | CAISEVGAGGRNEQFF
NA | TRBJ2-5 | TRBV30 | TGTGCCTGGGACACAAGAATGGAGACCCAGTACTTC | CAWDTRMETQYF
NA | TRBJ2-3 | TRBV5-1 | TGCGCCAGCAGCCCGGAGGGGGCTTTTTCCACAGATACGCAGTATTTT | CASSPEGAFSTDTQYF
NA | TRBJ2-2 | TRBV29-1 | TGCAGCGTTGTGGGGGACCCAAACACCGGGGAGCTGTTTTTT | CSVVGDPNTGELFF
NA | TRBJ2-5 | TRBV6-1 | TGTGCCAGCAGTGAATTGTTTCGCTTCGGTCAGTACTTC | CASSELFRFGQYF
NA | TRBJ2-5 | TRBV5-4 | TGTGCCAGCAGCTTGGTGGGGACCCGCCAAGAGACCCAGTACTTC | CASSLVGTRQETQYF
NA | TRBJ2-1 | TRBV5-1 | TGCGCCAGCAGCTTGGCCTCTAGTCAATACAATGAGCAGTTCTTC | CASSLASSQYNEQFF
TRBD1 | TRBJ1-5 | TRBV7-9 | TGTGCCAGCAGCCTAAACCAGGGGGCCCTTAATCAGCCCCAGCATTTT | CASSLNQGALNQPQHF
NA | TRBJ2-5 | TRBV28 | TGTGCCAGCAGCCCCCGTCGGGGAGGAGAGACCCAGTACTTC | CASSPRRGGETQYF
NA | TRBJ1-2 | TRBV9 | TGTGCCAGCAGCGTCGCAGGAACTAACTATGGCTACACCTTC | CASSVAGTNYGYTF
NA | TRBJ2-5 | TRBV5-1 | TGCGCCAGCAGCTTCGGAGGGGCTCGAGAGACCCAGTACTTC | CASSFGGARETQYF
NA | TRBJ2-2 | TRBV7-2 | TGTGCCAGCAGCTTAGGACACTCTGGGGCCGGGGAGCTGTTTTTT | CASSLGHSGAGELFF
NA | TRBJ2-5 | TRBV5-1 | TGCGCCAGCAGCTCGAATATCCTTGGGGGGGAGACCCAGTACTTC | CASSSNILGGETQYF
TRBD1 | TRBJ1-4 | TRBV28 | TGTGCCAGCAGGCCCACCGGGACAGGGAGTGAAAAACTGTTTTTT | CASRPTGTGSEKLFF
NA | TRBJ1-5 | TRBV2 | TGTGCCAGCAGTGACAGGGTTGGGCAGCCCCAGCATTTT | CASSDRVGQPQHF
NA | TRBJ1-5 | TRBV2 | TGTGCCAGTGGACGGTCGGTGTGGGGACCCCAGCATTTT | CASGRSVWGPQHF